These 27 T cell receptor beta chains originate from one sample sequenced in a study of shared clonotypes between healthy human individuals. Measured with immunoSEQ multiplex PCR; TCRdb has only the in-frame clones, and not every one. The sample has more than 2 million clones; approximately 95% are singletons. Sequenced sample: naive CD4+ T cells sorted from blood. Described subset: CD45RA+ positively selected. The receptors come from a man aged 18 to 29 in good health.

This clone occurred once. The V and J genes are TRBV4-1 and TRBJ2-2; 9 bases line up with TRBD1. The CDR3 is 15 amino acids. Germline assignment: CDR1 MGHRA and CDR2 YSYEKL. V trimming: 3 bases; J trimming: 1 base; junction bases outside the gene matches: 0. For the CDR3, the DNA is TGCGCCAGCAGCCAGGGACAGGGGAACACCGGGGAGCTGTTTTTT. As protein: CASSQGQGNTGELFF.

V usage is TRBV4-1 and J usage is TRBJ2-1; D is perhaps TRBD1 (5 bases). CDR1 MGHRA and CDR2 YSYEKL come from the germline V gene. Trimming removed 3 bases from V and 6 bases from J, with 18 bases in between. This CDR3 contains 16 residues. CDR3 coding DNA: TGCGCCAGCAGCCACCTGGACAAATCGAATACCAATGAGCAGTTCTTC. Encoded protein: CASSHLDKSNTNEQFF.

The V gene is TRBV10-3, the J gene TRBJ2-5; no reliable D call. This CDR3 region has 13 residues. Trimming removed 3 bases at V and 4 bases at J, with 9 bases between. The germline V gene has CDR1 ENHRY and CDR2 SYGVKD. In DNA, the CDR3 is TGTGCCATCAGTGACTCCTGGGGAGAGACCCAGTACTTC. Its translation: CAISDSWGETQYF.

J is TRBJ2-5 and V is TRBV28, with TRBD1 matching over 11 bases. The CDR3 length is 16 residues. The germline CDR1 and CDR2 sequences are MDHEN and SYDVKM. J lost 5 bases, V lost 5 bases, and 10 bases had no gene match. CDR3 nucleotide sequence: TGTGCCAGCAGTCGGTCCGGGACAGGGGGATCGGAGACCCAGTACTTC. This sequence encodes CASSRSGTGGSETQYF.

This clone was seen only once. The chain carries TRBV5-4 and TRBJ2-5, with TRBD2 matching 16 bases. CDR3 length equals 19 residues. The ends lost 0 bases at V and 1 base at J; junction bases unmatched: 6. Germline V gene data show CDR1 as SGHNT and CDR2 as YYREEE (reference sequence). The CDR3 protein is CASSLGGTSGRGIQETQYF. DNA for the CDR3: TGTGCCAGCAGCTTGGGCGGGACTAGCGGGAGGGGAATCCAAGAGACCCAGTACTTC. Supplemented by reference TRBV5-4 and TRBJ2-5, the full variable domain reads ETGVTQSPTHLIKTRGQQVTLRCSSQSGHNTVSWYQQALGQGPQFIFQYYREEENGRGNFPPRFSGLQFPNYSSELNVNALELDDSALYLCASSLGGTSGRGIQETQYFGPGTRLLVL.

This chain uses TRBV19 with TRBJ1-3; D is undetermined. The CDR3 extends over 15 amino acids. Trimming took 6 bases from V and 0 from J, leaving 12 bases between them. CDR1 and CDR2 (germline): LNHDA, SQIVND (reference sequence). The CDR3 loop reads CASSLNGNSGNTIYF. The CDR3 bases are TGTGCCAGTAGCCTCAACGGGAACTCTGGAAACACCATATATTTT.

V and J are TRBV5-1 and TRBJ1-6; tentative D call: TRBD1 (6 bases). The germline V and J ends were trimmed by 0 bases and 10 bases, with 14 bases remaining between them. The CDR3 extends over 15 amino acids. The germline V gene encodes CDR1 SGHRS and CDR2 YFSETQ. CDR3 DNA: TGCGCCAGCAGCTTGGAATCAGGGGTTGGGTCACCCCTCCACTTT. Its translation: CASSLESGVGSPLHF.

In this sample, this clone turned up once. The CDR3 DNA sequence: TGTGCCAGCACCGCTGGTCGGTGGGGGGCAACAGATACGCAGTATTTT. This gives the protein CASTAGRWGATDTQYF. The genes are TRBV11-2 and TRBJ2-3, with D possibly being TRBD1 or TRBD2 (6 bases each). Germline CDR1 reads SGHAT; CDR2 reads FQNNGV. CDR3 length equals 16 residues. Trimming stripped 7 bases from V and 3 bases from J, with 20 bases between.

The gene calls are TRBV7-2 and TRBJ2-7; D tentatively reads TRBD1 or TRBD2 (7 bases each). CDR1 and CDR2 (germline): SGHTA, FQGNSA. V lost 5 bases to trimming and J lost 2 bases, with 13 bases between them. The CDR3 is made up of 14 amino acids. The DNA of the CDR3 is TGTGCCAGCAGCCCAGCGGGACAGACCTACGAGCAGTACTTC. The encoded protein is CASSPAGQTYEQYF.

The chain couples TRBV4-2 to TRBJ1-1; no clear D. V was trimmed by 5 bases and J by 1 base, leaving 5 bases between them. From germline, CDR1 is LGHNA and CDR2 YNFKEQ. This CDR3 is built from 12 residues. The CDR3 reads CASSSPNTEAFF. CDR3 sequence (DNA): TGTGCCAGCAGCTCCCCGAACACTGAAGCTTTCTTT.

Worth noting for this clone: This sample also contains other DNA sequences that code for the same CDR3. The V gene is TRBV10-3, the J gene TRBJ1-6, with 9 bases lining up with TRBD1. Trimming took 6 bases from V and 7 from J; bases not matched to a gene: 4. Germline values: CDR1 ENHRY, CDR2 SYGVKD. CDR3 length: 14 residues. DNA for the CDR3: TGTGCCATCAGCGGGGGGACAGGGAATTCACCCCTCCACTTT. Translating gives CAISGGTGNSPLHF.

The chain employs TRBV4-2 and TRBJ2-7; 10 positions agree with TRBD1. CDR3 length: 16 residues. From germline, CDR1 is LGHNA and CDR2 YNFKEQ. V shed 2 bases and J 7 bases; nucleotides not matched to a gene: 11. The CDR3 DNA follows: TGTGCCAGCAGCCAACTACCGGGACAGGGGTTTGGGGAGCAGTACTTC. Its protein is CASSQLPGQGFGEQYF.

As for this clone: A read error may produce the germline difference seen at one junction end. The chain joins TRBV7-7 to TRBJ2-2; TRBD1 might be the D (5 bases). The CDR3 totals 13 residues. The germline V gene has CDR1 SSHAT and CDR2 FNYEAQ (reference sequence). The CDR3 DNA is TGTGCTAGCAGCTTAGAAGGGGCCGGGGAGCTGTTTTTT. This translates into CASSLEGAGELFF.

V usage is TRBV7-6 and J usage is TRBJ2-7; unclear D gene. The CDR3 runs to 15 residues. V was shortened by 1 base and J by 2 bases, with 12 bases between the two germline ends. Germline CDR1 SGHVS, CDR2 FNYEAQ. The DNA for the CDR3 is TGTGCCAGCAGCTTAGGAAAGGGTCCAACCTACGAGCAGTACTTC. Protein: CASSLGKGPTYEQYF.

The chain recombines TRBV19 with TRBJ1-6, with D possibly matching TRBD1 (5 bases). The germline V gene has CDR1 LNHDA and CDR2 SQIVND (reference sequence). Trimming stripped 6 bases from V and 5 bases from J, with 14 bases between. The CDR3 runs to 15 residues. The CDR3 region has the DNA TGTGCCAGTAGCGGCCTGGGGGGAGATAATTCACCCCTCCACTTT. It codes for CASSGLGGDNSPLHF.

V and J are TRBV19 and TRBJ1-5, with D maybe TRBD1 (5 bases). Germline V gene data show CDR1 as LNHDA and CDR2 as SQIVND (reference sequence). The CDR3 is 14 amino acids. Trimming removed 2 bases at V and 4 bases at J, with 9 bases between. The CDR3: CASSILGVNQPQHF. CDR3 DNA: TGTGCCAGTAGTATACTGGGGGTAAATCAGCCCCAGCATTTT.

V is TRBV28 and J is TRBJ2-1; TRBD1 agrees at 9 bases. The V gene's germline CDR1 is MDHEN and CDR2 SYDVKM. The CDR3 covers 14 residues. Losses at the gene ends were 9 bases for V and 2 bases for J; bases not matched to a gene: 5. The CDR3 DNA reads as TGTGCCAGTCGACAGGGGGGGACCTACAATGAGCAGTTCTTC. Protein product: CASRQGGTYNEQFF.

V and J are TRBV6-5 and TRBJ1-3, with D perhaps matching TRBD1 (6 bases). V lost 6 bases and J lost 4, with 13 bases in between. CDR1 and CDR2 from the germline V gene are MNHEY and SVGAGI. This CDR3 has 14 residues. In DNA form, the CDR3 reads TGTGCCAGCAGGACGGGACATCCGGGAAACACCATATATTTT. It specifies CASRTGHPGNTIYF.

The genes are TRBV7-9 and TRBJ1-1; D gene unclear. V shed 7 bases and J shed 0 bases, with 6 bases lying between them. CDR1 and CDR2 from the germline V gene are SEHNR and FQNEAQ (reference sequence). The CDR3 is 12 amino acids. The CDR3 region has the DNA TGTGCCAGCAACCAAGTGAACACTGAAGCTTTCTTT. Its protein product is CASNQVNTEAFF.

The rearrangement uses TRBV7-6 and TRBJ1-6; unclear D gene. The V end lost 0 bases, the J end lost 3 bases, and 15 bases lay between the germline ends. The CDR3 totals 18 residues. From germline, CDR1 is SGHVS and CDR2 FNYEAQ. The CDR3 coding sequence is TGTGCCAGCAGCTTAGCGCCGGCGGAGACCTACTATAATTCACCCCTCCACTTT. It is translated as CASSLAPAETYYNSPLHF.

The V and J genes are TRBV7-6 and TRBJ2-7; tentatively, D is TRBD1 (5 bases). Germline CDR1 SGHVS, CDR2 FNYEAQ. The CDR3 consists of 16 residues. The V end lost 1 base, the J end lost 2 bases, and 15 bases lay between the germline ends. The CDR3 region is CASSLDQGGGTYEQYF. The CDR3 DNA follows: TGTGCCAGCAGCTTAGACCAGGGCGGCGGAACCTACGAGCAGTACTTC.

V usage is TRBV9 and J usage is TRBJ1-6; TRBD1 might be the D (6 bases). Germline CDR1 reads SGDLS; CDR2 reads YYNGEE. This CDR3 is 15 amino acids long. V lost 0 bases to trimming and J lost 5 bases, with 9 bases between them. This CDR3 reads CASSVVAGDNSPLHF. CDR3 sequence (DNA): TGTGCCAGCAGCGTAGTTGCAGGGGATAATTCACCCCTCCACTTT.

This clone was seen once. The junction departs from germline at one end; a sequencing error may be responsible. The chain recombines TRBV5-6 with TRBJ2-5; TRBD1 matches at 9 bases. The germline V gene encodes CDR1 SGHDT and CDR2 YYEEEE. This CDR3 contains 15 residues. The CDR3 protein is CASSWADRGQGTQYF. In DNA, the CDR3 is TGTGCCAGCAGCTGGGCGGACAGGGGACAAGGGACCCAGTACTTC.

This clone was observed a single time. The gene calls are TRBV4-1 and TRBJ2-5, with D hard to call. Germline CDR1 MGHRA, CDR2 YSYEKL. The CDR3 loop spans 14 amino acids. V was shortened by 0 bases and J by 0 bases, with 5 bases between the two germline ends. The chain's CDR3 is CASSQERNQETQYF. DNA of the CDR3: TGCGCCAGCAGCCAAGAACGCAACCAAGAGACCCAGTACTTC.

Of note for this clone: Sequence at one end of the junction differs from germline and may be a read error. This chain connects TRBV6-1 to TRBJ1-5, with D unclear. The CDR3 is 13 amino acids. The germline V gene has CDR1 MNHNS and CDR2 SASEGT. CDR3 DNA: TGTGCCAGCAGGGAAGACTACAATCAGCCCCAGCATTTT. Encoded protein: CASREDYNQPQHF.

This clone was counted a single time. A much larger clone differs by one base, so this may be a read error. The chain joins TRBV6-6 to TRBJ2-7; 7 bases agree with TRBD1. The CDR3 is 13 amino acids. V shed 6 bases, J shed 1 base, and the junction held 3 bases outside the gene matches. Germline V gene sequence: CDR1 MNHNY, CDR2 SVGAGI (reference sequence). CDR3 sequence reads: CASRKGQSYEQYF. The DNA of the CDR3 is TGTGCCAGCAGAAAGGGACAGTCCTACGAGCAGTACTTC.

CDR3 sequence: CASSLPSGGADNEQFF. Here the CDR3 DNA reads TGTGCCAGCAGCCTACCAAGCGGGGGGGCTGACAATGAGCAGTTCTTC. This chain connects TRBV7-9 to TRBJ2-1; 10 nucleotides match TRBD2. This CDR3 region has 16 residues. Germline trimming cut 5 bases from V and 5 bases from J; bases unmatched to any gene: 9. CDR1 and CDR2 (germline): SEHNR, FQNEAQ (reference sequence).